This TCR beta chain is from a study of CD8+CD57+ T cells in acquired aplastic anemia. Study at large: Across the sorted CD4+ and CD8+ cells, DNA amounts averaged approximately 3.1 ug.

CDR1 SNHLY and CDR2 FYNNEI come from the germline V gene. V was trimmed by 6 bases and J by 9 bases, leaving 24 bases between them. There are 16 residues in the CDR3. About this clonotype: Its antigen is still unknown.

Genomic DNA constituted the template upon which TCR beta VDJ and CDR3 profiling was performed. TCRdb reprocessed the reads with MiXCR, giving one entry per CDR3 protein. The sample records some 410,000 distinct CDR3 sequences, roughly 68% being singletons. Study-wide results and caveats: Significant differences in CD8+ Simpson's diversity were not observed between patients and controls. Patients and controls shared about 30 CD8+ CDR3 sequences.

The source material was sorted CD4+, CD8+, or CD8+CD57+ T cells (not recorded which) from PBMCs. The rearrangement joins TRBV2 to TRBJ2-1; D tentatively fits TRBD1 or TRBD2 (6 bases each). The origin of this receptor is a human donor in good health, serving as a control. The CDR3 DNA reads TGTGCCAGCAGCGACAGGACTGGGGGCCCCGGGAGTGAGCAGTTCTTC. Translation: CASSDRTGGPGSEQFF. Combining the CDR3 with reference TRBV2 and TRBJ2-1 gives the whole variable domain EPEVTQTPSHQVTQMGQEVILRCVPISNHLYFYWYRQILGQKVEFLVSFYNNEISEKSEIFDDQFSVERPDGSNFTLKIRSTKLEDSAMYFCASSDRTGGPGSEQFFGPGTRLTVL.